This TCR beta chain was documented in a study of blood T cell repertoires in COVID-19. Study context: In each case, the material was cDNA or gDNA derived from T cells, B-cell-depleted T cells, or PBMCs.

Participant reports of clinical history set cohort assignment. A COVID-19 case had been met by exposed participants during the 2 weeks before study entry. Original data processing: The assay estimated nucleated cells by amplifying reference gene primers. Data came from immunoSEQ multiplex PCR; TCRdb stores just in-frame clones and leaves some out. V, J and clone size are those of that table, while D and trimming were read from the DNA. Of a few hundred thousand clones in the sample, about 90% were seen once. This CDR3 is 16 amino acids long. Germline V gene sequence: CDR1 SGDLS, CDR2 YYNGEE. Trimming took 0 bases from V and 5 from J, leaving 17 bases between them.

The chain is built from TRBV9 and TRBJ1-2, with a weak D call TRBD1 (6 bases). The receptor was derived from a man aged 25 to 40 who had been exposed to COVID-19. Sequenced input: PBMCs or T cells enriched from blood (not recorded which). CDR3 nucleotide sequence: TGTGCCAGCAGCGTAGGAAGTTTGGGCCAGGGGTATGGCTACACCTTC. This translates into CASSVGSLGQGYGYTF.